Listed here is a single T cell receptor (beta chain). Antigen: not known. The record originates from a study of cytomegalovirus exposure and HLA in healthy donors. Study conclusions and caveats: In a later analysis, a missense DCLRE1C variant was linked to TCR beta V- and J-gene trimming. It is likely that the observed cluster of highly shared sequence variants was a sequencing artifact. In an earlier analysis, most TCR beta V segments were productive about 87% or about 30% of the time.

The junction had 18 bases not matched to a gene; V was cut back by 5 bases and J by 4 bases. The CDR3 is 18 amino acids. The germline V gene has CDR1 SEHNR and CDR2 FQNEAQ (reference sequence). The study ran its PCR with 60 Vbeta and 13 Jbeta primers. In the study's own analysis: As a later analysis found, there were around 86 million unique TCR beta chains, of which roughly 11 million were shared. Produced via immunoSEQ multiplex PCR; TCRdb's table is partial and in-frame only. V and J calls and clone size are as listed in that table; D and trimming were resolved from the DNA. The sample has 150,000 to 200,000 clones; under 80% are singletons.

This clonotype was sampled from a woman aged 30 to 39 in good health and CMV-seronegative. This chain links TRBV7-9 with TRBJ2-7, with 9 bases aligning to TRBD1. The specimen sequenced was PBMCs. The DNA of the CDR3 is TGTGCCAGCAGCGTCTACGCCCGGACAGGGGTCCGCTCGTACGAGCAGTACTTC. It is translated as CASSVYARTGVRSYEQYF.